The 30 T cell receptor beta chains listed next were all sequenced from one sample in a study of blood T cell repertoires in COVID-19. Clones were sequenced by immunoSEQ multiplex PCR, and TCRdb holds only the in-frame ones, with some missing. This sample yields some 390,000 clones, of which about 91% are seen a single time; around 1.5% belongs to the top ten. Input material: peripheral blood. Receptor source: a woman aged 40-49 years with COVID-19, enrolled during active disease.

The chain combines TRBV28 with TRBJ1-2; D is possibly TRBD1 (6 bases). Germline CDR1 and CDR2: MDHEN and SYDVKM. Trimming pared 6 bases from V and 2 bases from J, leaving 10 bases between. The CDR3 covers 13 residues. The CDR3 region is CASSYTGNYGYTF. The CDR3 DNA reads as TGTGCCAGCAGCTATACAGGGAACTATGGCTACACCTTC.

The V call is TRBV3-1 (or the pseudogene TRBV3-2), the J call TRBJ2-7, with D maybe TRBD1 (6 bases). Trimming took 1 base from V and 0 from J, leaving 28 bases between them. Per germline, CDR1 LGHDT and CDR2 YNNKEL (reference sequence). This CDR3 spans 21 amino acids. CDR3 in amino acids: CASSQVIGAGVSAPSSYEQYF. The CDR3 region has the DNA TGTGCCAGCAGCCAAGTAATCGGGGCAGGGGTATCAGCCCCTAGCTCCTACGAGCAGTACTTC.

The chain is built from TRBV10-3 and TRBJ2-2; D uncertain. The CDR3 consists of 12 residues. V lost 10 bases and J 1 base, leaving 7 bases between the germline ends. Germline V gene data show CDR1 as ENHRY and CDR2 as SYGVKD. The CDR3 is CASQMNTGELFF. The DNA for the CDR3 is TGTGCCAGCCAGATGAACACCGGGGAGCTGTTTTTT.

In this sample, this clone turned up once. This chain connects TRBV27 to TRBJ1-5; D possibly corresponds to TRBD1 (5 bases). The CDR3 is 14 residues long. Germline CDR1 reads MNHEY; CDR2 reads SMNVEV (reference sequence). The V end was cut by 8 bases, the J end by 7 bases, with 18 bases between. CDR3 sequence: CASSTARDFQPQHF. The CDR3 DNA sequence: TGTGCCAGCTCTACCGCCAGGGACTTCCAGCCCCAGCATTTT.

The J gene is TRBJ2-2, the V gene TRBV19; D may be TRBD2 (6 bases). The V and J ends lost 5 bases and 8 bases respectively, with 9 bases between them. In germline, CDR1 is LNHDA, CDR2 SQIVND (reference sequence). The CDR3 sequence is 12 residues long. The CDR3 coding sequence is TGTGCCAGTAGTCGGGGGTCGGGGGAGCTGTTTTTT. Amino acids: CASSRGSGELFF.

The CDR3, as DNA: TGTGCCAGCTCACCTCTAGGGACAGGTAGCAATCAGCCCCAGCATTTT. Its protein product is CASSPLGTGSNQPQHF. The chain uses TRBV18 and TRBJ1-5; 8 nucleotides line up with TRBD1. CDR3 length: 16 residues. Germline CDR1 is KGHSH and CDR2 is LQKENI. The trim removed 3 bases at V and 0 bases at J, leaving 4 bases unmatched.

This clone has at least ten counts. The V and J genes are TRBV18 and TRBJ2-2; 7 bases are a match to TRBD1. In germline, CDR1 is KGHSH, CDR2 LQKENI. The CDR3 loop spans 18 amino acids. Trimming removed 0 bases from V and 3 bases from J; junction bases left unmatched: 10. The CDR3 DNA is TGTGCCAGCTCACCACCGTACAGGGGCCCTACCTACACCGGGGAGCTGTTTTTT. It encodes CASSPPYRGPTYTGELFF.

This chain uses TRBV6-2 or TRBV6-3 with TRBJ2-1; 12 bases align to TRBD2. Germline CDR1 MNHEY, CDR2 SVGEGT. The trim removed 6 bases at V and 4 bases at J, leaving 16 bases unmatched. This CDR3 comprises 19 residues. The CDR3 region is CASSPGPFVLAGGYNEQFF. Here the CDR3 DNA reads TGTGCCAGCAGCCCAGGACCGTTCGTCCTAGCGGGAGGGTACAATGAGCAGTTCTTC.

The rearrangement joins TRBV6-5 to TRBJ2-6; D may be TRBD1 (5 bases). The CDR3 extends over 15 amino acids. The V end was cut by 2 bases, the J end by 2 bases, with 7 bases between. Germline V gene sequence: CDR1 MNHEY, CDR2 SVGAGI. This CDR3 reads CASSYRGAGANVLTF. CDR3 DNA sequence: TGTGCCAGCAGTTACAGGGGTGCTGGGGCCAACGTCCTGACTTTC.

The rearrangement links TRBV29-1 to TRBJ1-4, with 7 bases matching TRBD1. Trimming removed 5 bases from V and 8 bases from J; junction bases left unmatched: 5. This CDR3 is built from 12 residues. Germline V gene lookup returns CDR1 SQVTM and CDR2 ANQGSEA. The CDR3 is CSVFTGDEKLFF. The CDR3 DNA follows: TGCAGCGTTTTTACAGGGGACGAAAAACTGTTTTTT.

The chain recombines TRBV5-1 with TRBJ2-7, with D possibly matching TRBD2 (5 bases). The CDR3 has 13 residues. The germline CDR1 and CDR2 sequences are SGHRS and YFSETQ. V lost 1 base, J lost 4 bases, and 9 bases lay in between. The CDR3 reads CASSLRDMYEQYF. CDR3 nucleotides: TGCGCCAGCAGCTTGCGGGATATGTACGAGCAGTACTTC.

The rearrangement links TRBV5-6 to TRBJ2-7; possible D gene TRBD2, 5 bases. The CDR3 contains 15 residues. The germline V gene encodes CDR1 SGHDT and CDR2 YYEEEE. Deletions cut 4 bases from V and 4 bases from J, with 18 bases between. CDR3: CASSRDFLGDYEQYF. The CDR3 nucleotides are TGTGCCAGCAGCCGGGATTTCCTCGGGGATTACGAGCAGTACTTC.

This chain joins TRBV7-2 and TRBJ2-3, with 9 bases lining up with TRBD2. Germline V gene data show CDR1 as SGHTA and CDR2 as FQGNSA. The J segment lost 5 bases and the V segment lost 5 bases, leaving 11 bases of the junction unmatched. The CDR3 is 16 residues long. The CDR3 DNA reads TGTGCCAGCAGCACCCTTTTAGCGGGAGCCAAAGATACGCAGTATTTT. Amino acids: CASSTLLAGAKDTQYF.

This chain uses TRBV9 with TRBJ1-2; 7 bases are a match to TRBD1. This CDR3 has 15 residues. Trimming removed 0 bases from V and 7 bases from J; junction bases left unmatched: 9. Per the germline V gene, CDR1 is SGDLS and CDR2 is YYNGEE. The CDR3 protein is CASSVDQDRLRGYTF. The CDR3 nucleotides read TGTGCCAGCAGCGTAGATCAGGACAGGCTTCGTGGCTACACCTTC.

This chain joins TRBV10-3 and TRBJ1-2, with D unresolved. In germline, CDR1 is ENHRY, CDR2 SYGVKD. The CDR3 has 12 residues. V gave up 3 bases and J gave up 2 bases, with 4 bases separating them. The CDR3 sequence: CAISEQNYGYTF. The CDR3 DNA reads TGTGCCATCAGTGAACAGAACTATGGCTACACCTTC.

The chain links TRBV4-1 to TRBJ1-2; unclear D gene. CDR3 length: 14 residues. The V gene lost 1 base and the J gene lost 0 bases, with 6 bases spanning the gap. The germline CDR1 and CDR2 sequences are MGHRA and YSYEKL. CDR3 DNA sequence: TGCGCCAGCAGCCAAGGGCAGGCTAACTATGGCTACACCTTC. Translating gives CASSQGQANYGYTF.

The chain carries TRBV19 and TRBJ1-1, with D tentatively TRBD1 (6 bases). Per germline, CDR1 LNHDA and CDR2 SQIVND (reference sequence). Trimming left V 8 bases short and J 4 bases short, with 17 bases between. The CDR3 spans 14 residues. The CDR3 loop is CASSLNRVGTEAFF. The CDR3 DNA is TGTGCCAGTTCTCTCAACAGGGTCGGCACTGAAGCTTTCTTT.

This chain uses TRBV18 with TRBJ2-1, with D possibly matching TRBD2 (6 bases). Germline lookup yields CDR1 KGHSH and CDR2 LQKENI. Trimming stripped 3 bases from V and 5 bases from J, with 14 bases between. The CDR3 consists of 15 residues. The CDR3 reads CASSPQEGDNNEQFF. The CDR3 DNA reads TGTGCCAGCTCACCGCAGGAGGGTGACAACAATGAGCAGTTCTTC.

V is TRBV6-2 or TRBV6-3 and J is TRBJ1-4, with TRBD1 as a possible D gene (6 bases). Per germline, CDR1 MNHEY and CDR2 SVGEGT. V lost 0 bases and J lost 4, with 6 bases in between. The CDR3 totals 14 residues. The CDR3 protein is CASSYSDSNEKLFF. DNA of the CDR3: TGTGCCAGCAGTTACTCGGACAGTAATGAAAAACTGTTTTTT.

The chain is built from TRBV7-2 and TRBJ1-1, with D tentatively TRBD1 (6 bases). The CDR3 length is 15 residues. CDR1 SGHTA and CDR2 FQGNSA come from the germline V gene. V was shortened by 8 bases and J by 0 bases, with 16 bases between the two germline ends. The CDR3, as DNA: TGTGCCAGCCTGACTCAGAGGGGGATGAACACTGAAGCTTTCTTT. It encodes CASLTQRGMNTEAFF.

This chain connects TRBV30 to TRBJ1-4, with TRBD1 matching 11 bases. The germline V gene has CDR1 GTSNPN and CDR2 SVGIG (reference sequence). CDR3 size: 13 residues. Unmatched junction bases numbered 5, after V lost 7 bases and J lost 7 bases. As DNA, the CDR3 is TGTGCCTCTACCGGGACAGGGGGTGAAAAACTGTTTTTT. It specifies CASTGTGGEKLFF.

The rearrangement joins TRBV7-2 to TRBJ1-2; 9 bases match TRBD1. The V and J ends lost 5 bases and 5 bases, in that order; junction bases with no gene match: 12. This CDR3 contains 16 residues. Germline V CDR1 and CDR2: SGHTA, FQGNSA. In nucleotides, the CDR3 is TGTGCCAGCAGCGAACACAGGGGGCTGTCCCTATATGGCTACACCTTC. It is translated as CASSEHRGLSLYGYTF.

J is TRBJ2-3 and V is TRBV3-1 (or the pseudogene TRBV3-2), with 13 bases lining up with TRBD2. J lost 5 bases, V lost 5 bases, and 4 bases had no gene match. The germline CDR1 and CDR2 sequences are LGHDT and YNNKEL (reference sequence). The CDR3 covers 15 residues. CDR3 region: CASSARLAGGDTQYF. The DNA of the CDR3 is TGTGCCAGCAGCGCCAGACTAGCGGGAGGAGATACGCAGTATTTT.

This chain connects TRBV5-1 to TRBJ2-5; 11 positions agree with TRBD1. CDR3 length equals 14 residues. V lost 4 bases and J lost 4; bases outside the gene matches: 3. The germline gives CDR1 SGHRS, CDR2 YFSETQ. The CDR3 coding sequence is TGCGCCAGCAGCCCTGGACAGGGGGCAGAGACCCAGTACTTC. Its translation: CASSPGQGAETQYF.

About this clone itself: Different DNA sequences within this sample yield the same CDR3. The V gene is TRBV19, the J gene TRBJ1-5, with D possibly TRBD1 on 6 matching bases. CDR1 and CDR2 from the germline V gene are LNHDA and SQIVND (reference sequence). The CDR3 has 16 amino acids. V dropped 3 bases and J dropped 2 bases, with 14 bases sitting between them. The CDR3 region has the DNA TGTGCCAGTAGTATTATACAGGGTTTGGGCAATCAGCCCCAGCATTTT. It encodes CASSIIQGLGNQPQHF.

The chain combines TRBV5-4 with TRBJ2-7; tentative D call: TRBD1 (6 bases). V gave up 4 bases and J gave up 1 base, with 9 bases separating them. Germline values: CDR1 SGHNT, CDR2 YYREEE (reference sequence). There are 13 residues in the CDR3. The CDR3 spells CASSTDRSYEQYF. In DNA, the CDR3 is TGTGCCAGCAGCACGGACAGATCCTACGAGCAGTACTTC.

The V call is TRBV7-2, the J call TRBJ1-2; no definite D call. The germline V gene encodes CDR1 SGHTA and CDR2 FQGNSA. The CDR3 covers 13 residues. Trimming left V 4 bases short and J 7 bases short, with 13 bases between. CDR3 sequence reads: CASSSGIVGGYTF. In DNA form, the CDR3 reads TGTGCCAGCAGCTCCGGGATAGTAGGTGGCTACACCTTC. The complete variable domain, with remaining parts taken from reference TRBV7-2 and TRBJ1-2, reads GAGVSQSPSNKVTEKGKDVELRCDPISGHTALYWYRQSLGQGLEFLIYFQGNSAPDKSGLPSDRFSAERTGGSVSTLTIQRTQQEDSAVYLCASSSGIVGGYTFGSGTRLTVV.

The chain recombines TRBV6-2 or TRBV6-3 with TRBJ1-2; 7 bases map to TRBD1. The J segment lost 3 bases and the V segment lost 6 bases, leaving 7 bases of the junction unmatched. Germline V gene data show CDR1 as MNHEY and CDR2 as SVGEGT. The CDR3 length is 14 residues. The CDR3 region has the DNA TGTGCCAGCAGATACACCAGGGGGTACTATGGCTACACCTTC. This encodes CASRYTRGYYGYTF.

The CDR3 sequence: CASRQGQGPFYEQYF. The CDR3 DNA is TGTGCCAGCAGGCAGGGACAGGGTCCCTTCTACGAGCAGTACTTC. This sequence joins TRBV27 and TRBJ2-7; 9 bases match TRBD1. Germline CDR1 reads MNHEY; CDR2 reads SMNVEV (reference sequence). V dropped 6 bases and J dropped 3; count of bases not matched to a gene: 9. The CDR3 is made up of 15 amino acids.

The chain links TRBV29-1 to TRBJ1-2, with 7 bases matching TRBD1. Germline CDR1 and CDR2: SQVTM and ANQGSEA. Germline trimming cut 6 bases from V and 4 bases from J; bases unmatched to any gene: 5. This CDR3 has 12 amino acids. The CDR3 coding sequence is TGCAGCGTGATACAGGGGTTCTATGGCTACACCTTC. Amino acid sequence: CSVIQGFYGYTF.